Listed below are T cell receptor beta chains from one sample, sequenced in a study of CD8 T cells in ankylosing spondylitis. TCRdb fed the 5' RACE reads into MiXCR, producing one record per CDR3 protein. The sample yields a few hundred thousand distinct CDR3 sequences, around 10% seen once. The sequencing sample was made of blood, either unsorted or a sorted T cell fraction (not recorded which). The receptors stem from a male donor with ankylosing spondylitis or in good health (not recorded which). Both conserved end residues are part of each CDR3. The D gene is left open where the match is weak. Clone size is not always given. Where it is, it says once, few, many or a class for expanded clones.

v_gene	j_gene	d_gene	abundance	CDR3nt	CDR3aa
TRBV6-1	TRBJ2-3	.	few	TGTGCCAGCAGACACAGCACAGGGTTCACAGATACGCAGTATTTT	CASRHSTGFTDTQYF
TRBV12-3/TRBV12-4	TRBJ1-5	TRBD1	few	TGTGCCAGCAGCGACAGGGCAGCTCAGCCCCAGCATTTT	CASSDRAAQPQHF
TRBV10-3	TRBJ2-3	.	many	TGTGCCATCAGAGCAGGGACAGATACGCAGTATTTT	CAIRAGTDTQYF
TRBV10-3	TRBJ1-1	TRBD1	.	TGTGCCACCCGGGACAGGGCGAACACTGAAGCTTTCTTT	CATRDRANTEAFF
TRBV28	TRBJ2-7	.	few	TGTGCCAGCAGTAGGGGGGGGGACTCCTACGAGCAGTACTTC	CASSRGGDSYEQYF
TRBV27	TRBJ2-7	.	few	TGTGCCAGCAGAGCAGGTGCCTACGAGCAGTACTTC	CASRAGAYEQYF
TRBV6-5	TRBJ2-5	TRBD1	many	TGTGCCAGCAGTTACCTCCCGGACAGGGGGCAAGAGACCCAGTACTTC	CASSYLPDRGQETQYF
TRBV5-1	TRBJ2-1	TRBD1	many	TGCGCCAGCAGGCAAGCTGGGACAGGGGTTAATGAGCAGTTCTTC	CASRQAGTGVNEQFF
TRBV7-6	TRBJ2-5	TRBD2	.	TGTGCCAGCAGCCCAGAGGGGTCTAGCGGGAGTATTTTTGAGACCCAGTACTTC	CASSPEGSSGSIFETQYF
TRBV6-7	TRBJ2-7	.	.	TGTGCCAGCAACCACGAGCAGTACTTC	CASNHEQYF
TRBV7-6	TRBJ2-5	.	few	TGTGCCAGCAGCCCCTCAGCGAGGGGTGAGACCCAGTACTTC	CASSPSARGETQYF
TRBV5-1	TRBJ2-5	.	many	TGCGCCAGCAGCTGGGGGGTGGCTGGGGGCGCAGAGACCCAGTACTTC	CASSWGVAGGAETQYF
TRBV9	TRBJ2-3	TRBD2	many	TGTGCCAGCAGCGCTCGGACTAGCGGGGGGGCCGGTCGCACAGATACGCAGTATTTT	CASSARTSGGAGRTDTQYF
TRBV10-3	TRBJ2-7	.	many	TGTGCCATCGGGTTCCGTCTAGTCGAGCAGTACTTC	CAIGFRLVEQYF
TRBV5-1	TRBJ1-1	TRBD1	.	TGCGCCAGCTCCGACAGGGGGAATTTTGTGGGTGAAGCTTTCTTT	CASSDRGNFVGEAFF
TRBV29-1	TRBJ1-1	TRBD1	many	TGCAGCGTTCGCCTGACAGGGGCGAACACTGAAGCTTTCTTT	CSVRLTGANTEAFF
TRBV18	TRBJ2-7	.	.	TGTGCCAGCTCACCCGGGACAAGTACCTACGAGCAGTACTTC	CASSPGTSTYEQYF
TRBV6-2/TRBV6-3	TRBJ2-3	TRBD2	.	TGTGCCAGCAGCAATAGCGGGAACCCACTGGATACGCAGTATTTT	CASSNSGNPLDTQYF
TRBV6-2/TRBV6-3	TRBJ2-7	.	.	TGTGCCAGCAGTAGTAGGGGGAGACTCTACGAGCAGTACTTC	CASSSRGRLYEQYF
TRBV5-6	TRBJ2-7	.	many	TGTGCCAGCAGCACGGACACGCAATACGAGCAGTACTTC	CASSTDTQYEQYF
TRBV10-1	TRBJ2-7	TRBD1	many	TGCGCCGGGTGGGCAGGGGGAATGGACGAGCAGTACTTC	CAGWAGGMDEQYF
TRBV9	TRBJ2-2	.	.	TGTGCCAGCAGCGAGGACACCAACACCGGGGAGCTGTTTTTT	CASSEDTNTGELFF
TRBV27	TRBJ2-7	TRBD2	many	TGTGCCAGCAGTCTCTCGGGACTAGCGGGAGAGGGAGGAAGCGAGCAGTACTTC	CASSLSGLAGEGGSEQYF
TRBV7-8	TRBJ2-7	.	many	TGTGCCAGCAGCTTAGCGTACAGCTCCTACGAGCAGTACTTC	CASSLAYSSYEQYF
TRBV11-2	TRBJ1-1	.	.	TGTGCCAGCAGCTTAAGTACACACACCTCGGGCACTGAAGCTTTCTTT	CASSLSTHTSGTEAFF
TRBV20-1	TRBJ2-3	TRBD2	.	TGCAGTGCTAGAAATAGCGGGGGCGGTGATACGCAGTATTTT	CSARNSGGGDTQYF
TRBV28	TRBJ2-5	.	many	TGTGCCAGCAAGGGGTACCAAGAGACCCAGTACTTC	CASKGYQETQYF
TRBV5-1	TRBJ2-4	TRBD2	few	TGCGCCAGCAGCTTGTTCGGGGGAGGGCCGGAAAACATTCAGTACTTC	CASSLFGGGPENIQYF
TRBV20-1	TRBJ1-6	.	many	TGCAGTGCTAGAGCGGGGAACTCACCCCTCCACTTT	CSARAGNSPLHF
TRBV5-1	TRBJ2-7	TRBD2	many	TGCGCCAGCAGCTTGACGCTAGCGGGGGGGACCTACGAGCAGTACTTC	CASSLTLAGGTYEQYF
TRBV12-3/TRBV12-4	TRBJ2-1	TRBD1	.	TGTGCCAGCAGTTTATTGGGACAGGGGTACAATGAGCAGTTCTTC	CASSLLGQGYNEQFF
TRBV5-1	TRBJ2-1	.	many	TGCGCCAGCAGCTTAAGCCCCATTCAGGGCAATGAGCAGTTCTTC	CASSLSPIQGNEQFF
TRBV5-6	TRBJ1-4	.	.	TGTGCCAGCAGCATTCAGGGGACCTCGGGAAAACTGTTTTTT	CASSIQGTSGKLFF
TRBV29-1	TRBJ1-2	.	many	TGCAGCGGGGGACAAGACTATGGCTACACCTTC	CSGGQDYGYTF
TRBV7-9	TRBJ1-4	.	few	TGTGCCAGCAGTTCCCGGACCGGGGCAACTAATGAAAAACTGTTTTTT	CASSSRTGATNEKLFF
TRBV20-1	TRBJ1-1	.	few	TGCAGTGCTAGAGATAGGGTAACTTGGGGCACTGAAGCTTTCTTT	CSARDRVTWGTEAFF